The 3 T cell receptor beta chains below come from one sample, sequenced in a study of identical twins. TCRdb processed the 5' RACE reads anew with MiXCR; each CDR3 protein has one entry. Among fewer than 250,000 distinct CDR3 sequences listed, 5.5% to 8% were seen once. Separately, the same data were catalogued under a study of yellow fever vaccine responses in identical twins.

Sample: memory (CD45RO+) T cells sorted from blood. The receptors here all came from a woman aged 18 to 35 in good health.

This clonotype was recorded many times. The chain employs TRBV11-2 and TRBJ2-7; TRBD2 matches at 12 bases. CDR1 and CDR2 (germline): SGHAT, FQNNGV. J lost 1 base, V lost 1 base, and 5 bases had no gene match. CDR3 length: 17 amino acids. DNA for the CDR3: TGTGCCAGCAGCTTAGGGGCTAGCGGGAGGGTGTCCTACGAGCAGTACTTC. Protein product: CASSLGASGRVSYEQYF. Drawing the rest from reference TRBV11-2 and TRBJ2-7, the complete variable domain is EAGVAQSPRYKIIEKRQSVAFWCNPISGHATLYWYQQILGQGPKLLIQFQNNGVVDDSQLPKDRFSAERLKGVDSTLKIQPAKLEDSAVYLCASSLGASGRVSYEQYFGPGTRLTVT.

This clonotype showed up many times. This chain links TRBV11-3 with TRBJ2-2, with unresolved D. The CDR3 is 13 residues long. The germline CDR1 and CDR2 sequences are SGHNT and YENEEA. V lost 1 base to trimming and J lost 6 bases, with 6 bases between them. The CDR3 reads CASSLGEPGELFF. CDR3 sequence (DNA): TGTGCCAGCAGCTTAGGAGAGCCCGGGGAGCTGTTTTTT.

The rearrangement links TRBV3-1 to TRBJ2-1; TRBD2 agrees at 7 bases. Germline V CDR1 and CDR2: LGHDT, YNNKEL (reference sequence). The V and J ends lost 1 base and 9 bases, in that order; junction bases with no gene match: 9. The CDR3 has 15 amino acids. CDR3 in amino acids: CASSQVGLEFGEQFF. CDR3 sequence (DNA): TGTGCCAGCAGCCAAGTAGGACTAGAATTCGGTGAGCAGTTCTTC.